What follows are 30 T cell receptor beta chains derived from one specimen sequenced in a study of blood T cell repertoires in COVID-19. Data came from immunoSEQ multiplex PCR; TCRdb stores just in-frame clones and leaves some out. The sample lists about 330,000 clones, roughly nine tenths occurring once. The sequenced sample consisted of PBMCs or T cells enriched from blood (not recorded which). The receptor set was obtained from a woman in her 30s who had recovered from COVID-19.

The rearrangement joins TRBV28 to TRBJ1-2, with D possibly TRBD1 on 5 matching bases. Germline CDR1 and CDR2: MDHEN and SYDVKM. This CDR3 comprises 15 residues. Trimming cost V 10 bases and J 3 bases, with 21 bases left between them. The CDR3 loop reads CAIALGSGRDYGYTF. The DNA for the CDR3 is TGTGCCATCGCCCTCGGATCAGGGAGGGACTATGGCTACACCTTC.

CDR3 sequence (DNA): TGTGCCAGCAGTTTAGGACAGGGGCTTTTGGCGGGCGAGCAGTACTTC. Translation: CASSLGQGLLAGEQYF. The rearrangement joins TRBV28 to TRBJ2-7; 9 nucleotides agree with TRBD1. Germline lookup yields CDR1 MDHEN and CDR2 SYDVKM. The CDR3 totals 16 residues. The junction had 11 bases not matched to a gene; V was cut back by 2 bases and J by 6 bases.

The V call is TRBV28, the J call TRBJ1-5, with 9 nucleotides matching TRBD1. J lost 2 bases, V lost 10 bases, and 9 bases had no gene match. The CDR3 has 15 residues. Germline CDR1 is MDHEN and CDR2 is SYDVKM. As DNA, the CDR3 is TGTGCCACCGGGACAGGGTTCGTTGGCAATCAGCCCCAGCATTTT. It is translated as CATGTGFVGNQPQHF. Using reference TRBV28 and TRBJ1-5 for the parts outside the CDR3, the full variable domain is DVKVTQSSRYLVKRTGEKVFLECVQDMDHENMFWYRQDPGLGLRLIYFSYDVKMKEKGDIPEGYSVSREKKERFSLILESASTNQTSMYLCATGTGFVGNQPQHFGDGTRLSIL.

The CDR3 DNA follows: TGCGCCAGCAGCAACTCAGGGGGTAACTATGGCTACACCTTC. Amino acid sequence: CASSNSGGNYGYTF. The chain recombines TRBV5-1 with TRBJ1-2; 7 nucleotides agree with TRBD1. CDR3 length equals 14 residues. Germline values: CDR1 SGHRS, CDR2 YFSETQ. The trim removed 4 bases at V and 1 base at J, leaving 4 bases unmatched.

The V call is TRBV28, the J call TRBJ1-2; 8 bases line up with TRBD1. CDR3 length: 12 residues. The V and J ends lost 9 bases and 7 bases, in that order; junction bases with no gene match: 7. Germline V gene sequence: CDR1 MDHEN, CDR2 SYDVKM. The CDR3 sequence: CASLGTGGGYTF. DNA for the CDR3: TGTGCCAGTCTCGGGACAGGTGGTGGCTACACCTTC.

The genes are TRBV11-2 and TRBJ1-1; 10 bases are a match to TRBD1. Germline V gives CDR1 SGHAT, CDR2 FQNNGV. The CDR3 covers 18 residues. With 3 bases clipped from V and 5 bases from J, the junction kept 15 bases outside the gene matches. The CDR3 DNA is TGTGCCAGCAGCTTGACGACAGGGGGCATGTTGGTAGGGACTGAAGCTTTCTTT. As protein: CASSLTTGGMLVGTEAFF.

V is TRBV28 and J is TRBJ1-2; 8 nucleotides agree with TRBD1. V lost 10 bases, J lost 4 bases, and 8 bases stayed unmatched. The CDR3 is 13 amino acids. In germline, CDR1 is MDHEN, CDR2 SYDVKM. CDR3 region: CAIDGQGVYGYTF. In DNA form, the CDR3 reads TGTGCCATCGATGGACAGGGAGTCTATGGCTACACCTTC.

The chain employs TRBV30 and TRBJ1-2; D gene uncertain. Germline values: CDR1 GTSNPN, CDR2 SVGIG (reference sequence). CDR3 length: 13 residues. Trimming took 3 bases from V and 7 from J, leaving 15 bases between them. Here the CDR3 DNA reads TGTGCCTGGAGCAATTATCCTACGGGTGGCTACACCTTC. It encodes CAWSNYPTGGYTF. Complete variable domain (other parts from reference TRBV30 and TRBJ1-2): SQTIHQWPATLVQPVGSPLSLECTVEGTSNPNLYWYRQAAGRGLQLLFYSVGIGQISSEVPQNLSASRPQDRQFILSSKKLLLSDSGFYLCAWSNYPTGGYTFGSGTRLTVV.

The chain couples TRBV6-6 to TRBJ1-2; tentatively, D is TRBD1 (5 bases). The CDR3 length is 12 residues. V dropped 8 bases and J dropped 4 bases, with 11 bases sitting between them. The germline V gene encodes CDR1 MNHNY and CDR2 SVGAGI (reference sequence). In DNA form, the CDR3 reads TGTGCCAGCGATCAGGGCGGCTATGGCTACACCTTC. As protein: CASDQGGYGYTF.

This sequence joins TRBV27 and TRBJ1-6; 8 bases are shared with TRBD1. CDR1 and CDR2 (germline): MNHEY, SMNVEV (reference sequence). The CDR3 totals 15 residues. Trimming removed 2 bases from V and 6 bases from J; junction bases left unmatched: 3. DNA of the CDR3: TGTGCCAGCAGTTTAAGGACAGGGCGTAATTCACCCCTCCACTTT. Translated: CASSLRTGRNSPLHF.

This rearrangement joins TRBV29-1 to TRBJ1-5; D unclear. The CDR3 has 13 residues. From germline, CDR1 is SQVTM and CDR2 ANQGSEA. V lost 4 bases to trimming and J lost 7 bases, with 14 bases between them. In DNA form, the CDR3 reads TGCAGCGTTGGAGGGCCACCTGGCCAGCCCCAGCATTTT. Encoded protein: CSVGGPPGQPQHF.

The chain uses TRBV30 and TRBJ1-1; possibly TRBD1 for D (5 bases). The CDR3 length is 12 residues. Germline loops: CDR1 GTSNPN, CDR2 SVGIG (reference sequence). V lost 4 bases and J 10 bases, leaving 16 bases between the germline ends. CDR3 sequence: CAWIGGLRGAFF. The CDR3 DNA reads as TGTGCCTGGATTGGGGGACTACGGGGAGCTTTCTTT.

The chain combines TRBV7-8 with TRBJ2-7, with unresolved D. CDR1 is SGHVS and CDR2 is FQNEAQ in the germline V gene. V dropped 5 bases and J dropped 7 bases, with 12 bases sitting between them. The CDR3 has 12 residues. Written as DNA, the CDR3 is TGTGCCAGCAGCCCTGCGTACGGGGAGCAGTACTTC. Translating gives CASSPAYGEQYF.

The genes are TRBV19 and TRBJ1-5, with TRBD1 matching over 7 bases. Germline V gene data show CDR1 as LNHDA and CDR2 as SQIVND (reference sequence). V gave up 4 bases and J gave up 6 bases; unmatched junction bases: 6. This CDR3 contains 14 residues. CDR3 residues: CASSTSTGIQPQHF. Here the CDR3 DNA reads TGTGCCAGTAGTACCTCGACAGGGATTCAGCCCCAGCATTTT. Looking up the rest from reference TRBV19 and TRBJ1-5 gives the full variable domain: DGGITQSPKYLFRKEGQNVTLSCEQNLNHDAMYWYRQDPGQGLRLIYYSQIVNDFQKGDIAEGYSVSREKKESFPLTVTSAQKNPTAFYLCASSTSTGIQPQHFGDGTRLSIL.

The genes are TRBV5-4 and TRBJ2-7, with 8 bases identical to TRBD2. This CDR3 spans 14 amino acids. Germline CDR1 is SGHNT and CDR2 is YYREEE (reference sequence). V lost 3 bases, J lost 6 bases, and 8 bases stayed unmatched. DNA of the CDR3: TGTGCCAGCAGCTCGGCCGGGACTAGAGTCGAGCAGTACTTC. Its translation is CASSSAGTRVEQYF.

In its sample, this clone was seen once. This sequence joins TRBV4-1 and TRBJ2-7, with D tentatively TRBD1 (5 bases). V was clipped by 5 bases and J by 3 bases, with 20 bases between them. Germline values: CDR1 MGHRA, CDR2 YSYEKL. The length of the CDR3 is 16 residues. The CDR3 reads CASSLNQQALNYEQYF. CDR3 in DNA: TGCGCCAGCAGCTTGAACCAACAGGCCCTGAACTACGAGCAGTACTTC.

This chain connects TRBV19 to TRBJ1-6, with D possibly TRBD1 on 5 matching bases. The V gene's germline CDR1 is LNHDA and CDR2 SQIVND (reference sequence). The CDR3 runs 13 residues. The germline V and J ends were trimmed by 7 bases and 7 bases, with 11 bases remaining between them. The CDR3 here is CASNAGPNSPLHF. CDR3 coding DNA: TGTGCCAGTAACGCGGGGCCGAATTCACCCCTCCACTTT.

V is TRBV5-6 and J is TRBJ1-1, with D possibly TRBD1 on 5 matching bases. V dropped 0 bases and J dropped 6 bases, with 12 bases sitting between them. The CDR3 runs 14 residues. Germline V gene data show CDR1 as SGHDT and CDR2 as YYEEEE. For the CDR3, the DNA is TGTGCCAGCAGCTTGGGCTGGGGCGAGGCTGAAGCTTTCTTT. This translates into CASSLGWGEAEAFF.

The chain recombines TRBV6-1 with TRBJ1-5; 8 positions agree with TRBD1. Germline V gene sequence: CDR1 MNHNS, CDR2 SASEGT. With V trimmed by 4 bases and J by 0 bases, 5 bases remained unmatched. The length of the CDR3 is 16 residues. The CDR3 nucleotides read TGTGCCAGCAGTGGCCAGGGGGCGTATAGCAATCAGCCCCAGCATTTT. Protein product: CASSGQGAYSNQPQHF.

The chain combines TRBV15 with TRBJ1-5; D unclear. The V gene's germline CDR1 is LNHNV and CDR2 YYDKDF (reference sequence). V lost 4 bases and J lost 6, with 10 bases in between. The CDR3 runs to 13 residues. The CDR3 region is CATSIDRVQPQHF. The DNA of the CDR3 is TGTGCCACCAGCATTGACCGGGTTCAGCCCCAGCATTTT.

This clone turned up a few times. This chain joins TRBV6-2 or TRBV6-3 and TRBJ2-7, with D possibly being TRBD2 (5 bases). CDR1 MNHEY and CDR2 SVGEGT come from the germline V gene. V shed 2 bases and J shed 2 bases, with 13 bases lying between them. CDR3 length: 15 residues. The chain's CDR3 is CASSYHTGGPYEQYF. In DNA form, the CDR3 reads TGTGCCAGCAGTTACCATACCGGCGGGCCCTACGAGCAGTACTTC.

V usage is TRBV9 and J usage is TRBJ2-5; 14 bases align to TRBD2. V shed 7 bases, J shed 0 bases, and the junction held 14 bases outside the gene matches. CDR1 is SGDLS, CDR2 YYNGEE, per germline. The CDR3 is made up of 19 amino acids. The CDR3 protein is CASGHVWTSGGTYQETQYF. Written as DNA, the CDR3 is TGTGCCAGCGGCCACGTATGGACTAGCGGGGGGACTTACCAAGAGACCCAGTACTTC.

The chain has TRBV13 and TRBJ2-1, with 8 positions matching TRBD2. The CDR3 is made up of 15 amino acids. V was clipped by 0 bases and J by 10 bases; unmatched bases: 8. Germline CDR1 and CDR2: PRHDT and FYEKMQ (reference sequence). CDR3 bases: TGTGCCAGCAGCTTAGGAGGGCGGGGGGCGAGGGAGCAGTTCTTC. It yields the protein CASSLGGRGAREQFF. The full variable domain, its missing parts supplied by reference TRBV13 and TRBJ2-1, is AAGVIQSPRHLIKEKRETATLKCYPIPRHDTVYWYQQGPGQDPQFLISFYEKMQSDKGSIPDRFSAQQFSDYHSELNMSSLELGDSALYFCASSLGGRGAREQFFGPGTRLTVL.

This chain joins TRBV19 and TRBJ1-2; 9 bases are a match to TRBD1. V was pared by 5 bases and J by 8 bases, with 12 bases of the junction left unmatched. The CDR3 has 15 residues. CDR1 is LNHDA, CDR2 SQIVND, per germline (reference sequence). The CDR3 protein is CASSSIQGAVDGYTF. CDR3 nucleotides: TGTGCCAGTAGTTCCATACAGGGGGCAGTCGACGGCTACACCTTC. The whole variable domain, remainder taken from reference TRBV19 and TRBJ1-2, is DGGITQSPKYLFRKEGQNVTLSCEQNLNHDAMYWYRQDPGQGLRLIYYSQIVNDFQKGDIAEGYSVSREKKESFPLTVTSAQKNPTAFYLCASSSIQGAVDGYTFGSGTRLTVV.

This clone was detected only once. The chain joins TRBV7-2 to TRBJ2-5, with D possibly matching TRBD1 (6 bases). The CDR3 has 14 residues. Trimming shortened V by 2 bases and J by 1 base, and 8 bases separated the two germline ends. Germline V gene sequence: CDR1 SGHTA, CDR2 FQGNSA. The CDR3 sequence is CASSLPTGQETQYF. In DNA form, the CDR3 reads TGTGCCAGCAGCTTACCGACAGGCCAAGAGACCCAGTACTTC. The full variable domain, completed using reference TRBV7-2 and TRBJ2-5, is GAGVSQSPSNKVTEKGKDVELRCDPISGHTALYWYRQSLGQGLEFLIYFQGNSAPDKSGLPSDRFSAERTGGSVSTLTIQRTQQEDSAVYLCASSLPTGQETQYFGPGTRLLVL.

The chain recombines TRBV6-2 or TRBV6-3 with TRBJ1-4; D gene ambiguous. Per the germline V gene, CDR1 is MNHEY and CDR2 is SVGEGT. Trimming cost V 5 bases and J 0 bases, with 10 bases left between them. The CDR3 is made up of 15 amino acids. The CDR3 loop reads CASSAGSPTNEKLFF. The CDR3 nucleotides read TGTGCCAGCAGTGCCGGGTCCCCAACTAATGAAAAACTGTTTTTT.

The J gene is TRBJ2-1, the V gene TRBV19; 7 positions agree with TRBD2. Germline V gives CDR1 LNHDA, CDR2 SQIVND (reference sequence). The CDR3 is 15 amino acids. The V gene end was trimmed by 3 bases and the J gene end by 7 bases; junction bases not matched to a gene: 9. The CDR3 region is CASSIDGRLGNEQFF. As DNA, the CDR3 is TGTGCCAGTAGTATCGACGGGAGGTTGGGGAATGAGCAGTTCTTC.

The chain joins TRBV28 to TRBJ1-1; 7 positions agree with TRBD1. The germline CDR1 and CDR2 sequences are MDHEN and SYDVKM. V trimming: 5 bases; J trimming: 5 bases; junction bases outside the gene matches: 8. The CDR3 length is 14 residues. For the CDR3, the DNA is TGTGCCAGCAGTGTGACAGGGACGCTGACTGAAGCTTTCTTT. Residues: CASSVTGTLTEAFF. Supplemented by reference TRBV28 and TRBJ1-1, the full variable domain reads DVKVTQSSRYLVKRTGEKVFLECVQDMDHENMFWYRQDPGLGLRLIYFSYDVKMKEKGDIPEGYSVSREKKERFSLILESASTNQTSMYLCASSVTGTLTEAFFGQGTRLTVV.

The chain couples TRBV19 to TRBJ1-5; D is ambiguous. The CDR3 sequence is 14 residues long. The V and J ends lost 10 bases and 0 bases respectively, with 13 bases between them. From germline, CDR1 is LNHDA and CDR2 SQIVND (reference sequence). The CDR3 is CATLDFYSNQPQHF. The CDR3 DNA is TGTGCCACCTTGGACTTTTATAGCAATCAGCCCCAGCATTTT.

This sequence joins TRBV7-2 and TRBJ2-7; D unresolved. Germline V lookup: CDR1 SGHTA, CDR2 FQGNSA. V lost 4 bases and J 2 bases, leaving 9 bases between the germline ends. This CDR3 spans 13 amino acids. The CDR3, as DNA: TGTGCCAGCAGCTCCCAGGCCACCTACGAGCAGTACTTC. This sequence encodes CASSSQATYEQYF.